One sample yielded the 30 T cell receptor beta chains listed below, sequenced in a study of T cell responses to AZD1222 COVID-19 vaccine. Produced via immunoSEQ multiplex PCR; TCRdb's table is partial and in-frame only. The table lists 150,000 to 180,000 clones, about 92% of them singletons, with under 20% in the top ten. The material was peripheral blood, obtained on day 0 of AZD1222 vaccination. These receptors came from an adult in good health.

The CDR3 nucleotides are TGTGCCAGCAGCCAAGTAAGGCGGACAGGGCGAAGCACTGAAGCTTTCTTT. Amino acids: CASSQVRRTGRSTEAFF. This chain links TRBV3-1 (or the pseudogene TRBV3-2) with TRBJ1-1; 8 bases align to TRBD1. V was pared by 1 base and J by 4 bases, with 11 bases of the junction left unmatched. Germline V CDR1 and CDR2: LGHDT, YNNKEL (reference sequence). This CDR3 has 17 residues.

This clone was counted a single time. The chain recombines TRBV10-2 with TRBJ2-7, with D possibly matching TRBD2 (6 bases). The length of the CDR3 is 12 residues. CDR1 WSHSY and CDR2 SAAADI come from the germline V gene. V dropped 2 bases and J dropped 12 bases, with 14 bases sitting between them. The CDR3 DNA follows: TGCGCCAGCAGTGAGCTGGGGGGACTGCCGTACTTC. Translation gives CASSELGGLPYF.

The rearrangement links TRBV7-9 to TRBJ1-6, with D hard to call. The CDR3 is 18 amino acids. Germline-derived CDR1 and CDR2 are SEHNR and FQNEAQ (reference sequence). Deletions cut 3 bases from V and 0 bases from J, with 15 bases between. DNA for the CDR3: TGTGCCAGCAGCTTGGATATTACAGAAAGCTCCTATAATTCACCCCTCCACTTT. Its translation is CASSLDITESSYNSPLHF.

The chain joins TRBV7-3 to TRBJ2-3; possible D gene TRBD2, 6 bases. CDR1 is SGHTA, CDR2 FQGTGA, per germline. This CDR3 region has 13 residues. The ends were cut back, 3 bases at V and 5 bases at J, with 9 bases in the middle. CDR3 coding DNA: TGTGCCAGCAGCTTTAAAGCGGGAGATACGCAGTATTTT. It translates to CASSFKAGDTQYF.

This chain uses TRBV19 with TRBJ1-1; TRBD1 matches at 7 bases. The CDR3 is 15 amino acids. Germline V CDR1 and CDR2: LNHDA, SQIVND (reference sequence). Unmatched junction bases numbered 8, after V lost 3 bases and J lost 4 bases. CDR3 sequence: CASSIQTGMGTEAFF. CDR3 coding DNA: TGTGCCAGTAGTATCCAGACAGGGATGGGCACTGAAGCTTTCTTT.

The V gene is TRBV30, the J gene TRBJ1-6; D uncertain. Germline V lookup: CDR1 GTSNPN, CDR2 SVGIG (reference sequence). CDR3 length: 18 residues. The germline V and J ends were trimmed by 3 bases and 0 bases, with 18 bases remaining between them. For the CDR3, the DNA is TGTGCCTGGAGGGACGCTCTGGGGTTTGACTCCTATAATTCACCCCTCCACTTT. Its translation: CAWRDALGFDSYNSPLHF.

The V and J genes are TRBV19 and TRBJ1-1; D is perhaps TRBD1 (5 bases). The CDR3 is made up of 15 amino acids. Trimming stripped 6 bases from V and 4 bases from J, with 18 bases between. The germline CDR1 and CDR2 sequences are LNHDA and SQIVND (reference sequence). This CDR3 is CASRRQGMGGTEAFF. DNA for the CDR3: TGTGCCAGTAGACGACAAGGAATGGGGGGCACTGAAGCTTTCTTT. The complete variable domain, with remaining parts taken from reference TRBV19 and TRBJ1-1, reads DGGITQSPKYLFRKEGQNVTLSCEQNLNHDAMYWYRQDPGQGLRLIYYSQIVNDFQKGDIAEGYSVSREKKESFPLTVTSAQKNPTAFYLCASRRQGMGGTEAFFGQGTRLTVV.

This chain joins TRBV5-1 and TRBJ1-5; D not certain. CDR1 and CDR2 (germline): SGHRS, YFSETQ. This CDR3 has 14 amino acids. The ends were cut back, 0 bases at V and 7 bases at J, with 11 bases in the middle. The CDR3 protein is CASSLEGEYQPQHF. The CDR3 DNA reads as TGCGCCAGCAGCTTGGAGGGAGAATACCAGCCCCAGCATTTT.

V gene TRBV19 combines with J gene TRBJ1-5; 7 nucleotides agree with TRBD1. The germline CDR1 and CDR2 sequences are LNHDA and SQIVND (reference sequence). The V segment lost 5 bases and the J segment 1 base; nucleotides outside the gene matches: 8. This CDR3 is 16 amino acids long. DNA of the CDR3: TGTGCCAGTAGTCCCCCGACAGGGACGAGCAATCAGCCCCAGCATTTT. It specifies CASSPPTGTSNQPQHF.

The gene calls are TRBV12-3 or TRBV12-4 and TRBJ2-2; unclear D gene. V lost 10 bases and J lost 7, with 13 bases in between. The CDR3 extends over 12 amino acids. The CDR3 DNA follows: TGTGCCACCCCCGGTTATCACGGGGAGCTGTTTTTT. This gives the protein CATPGYHGELFF.

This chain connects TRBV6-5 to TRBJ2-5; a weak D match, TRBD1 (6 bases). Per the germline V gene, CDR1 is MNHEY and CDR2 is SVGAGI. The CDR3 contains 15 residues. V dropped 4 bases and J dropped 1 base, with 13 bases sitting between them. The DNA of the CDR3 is TGTGCCAGCAGTTCAAACGACAGGCTCCAAGAGACCCAGTACTTC. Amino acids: CASSSNDRLQETQYF.

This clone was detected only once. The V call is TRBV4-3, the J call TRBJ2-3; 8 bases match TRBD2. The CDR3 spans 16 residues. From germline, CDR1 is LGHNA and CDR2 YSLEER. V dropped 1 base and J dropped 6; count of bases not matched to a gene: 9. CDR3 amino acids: CASSQAMGRGADTQYF. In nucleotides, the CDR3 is TGCGCCAGCAGCCAAGCCATGGGGCGGGGGGCGGATACGCAGTATTTT.

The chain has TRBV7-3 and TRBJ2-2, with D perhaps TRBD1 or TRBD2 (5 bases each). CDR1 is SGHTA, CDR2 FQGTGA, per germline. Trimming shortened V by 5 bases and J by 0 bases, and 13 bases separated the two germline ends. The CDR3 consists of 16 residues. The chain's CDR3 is CASSLVGPANTGELFF. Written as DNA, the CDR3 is TGTGCCAGCAGCCTGGTGGGACCCGCGAACACCGGGGAGCTGTTTTTT.

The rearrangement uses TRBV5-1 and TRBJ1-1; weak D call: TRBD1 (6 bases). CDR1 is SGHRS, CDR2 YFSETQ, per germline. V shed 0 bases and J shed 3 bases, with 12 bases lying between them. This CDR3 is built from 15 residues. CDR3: CASSLVGGGDTEAFF. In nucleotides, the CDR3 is TGCGCCAGCAGCTTGGTAGGGGGAGGGGACACTGAAGCTTTCTTT.

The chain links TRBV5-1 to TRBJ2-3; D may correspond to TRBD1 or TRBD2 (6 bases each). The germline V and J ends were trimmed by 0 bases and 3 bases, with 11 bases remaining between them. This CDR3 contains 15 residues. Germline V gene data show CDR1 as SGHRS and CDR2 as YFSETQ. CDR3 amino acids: CASSLGGASTDTQYF. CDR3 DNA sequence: TGCGCCAGCAGCTTGGGGGGGGCCTCTACAGATACGCAGTATTTT.

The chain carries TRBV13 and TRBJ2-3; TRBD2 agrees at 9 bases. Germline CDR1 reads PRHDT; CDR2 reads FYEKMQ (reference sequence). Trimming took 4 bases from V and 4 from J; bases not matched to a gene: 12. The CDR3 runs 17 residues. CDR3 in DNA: TGTGCCAGCAGCTCGCGCCCTGCGGGAGGGACAGCAGATACGCAGTATTTT. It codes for CASSSRPAGGTADTQYF.

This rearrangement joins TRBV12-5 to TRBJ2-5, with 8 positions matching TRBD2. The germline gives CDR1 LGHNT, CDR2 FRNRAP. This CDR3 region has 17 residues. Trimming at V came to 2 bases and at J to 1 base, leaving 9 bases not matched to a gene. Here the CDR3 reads CASGLPRTSLGQETQYF. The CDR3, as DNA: TGTGCTAGTGGTTTGCCCCGGACTAGCTTGGGCCAAGAGACCCAGTACTTC.

CDR3 DNA sequence: TGTGCCAGCAGCGGTGGACAGGATTCAACTAATGAAAAACTGTTTTTT. Amino acid sequence: CASSGGQDSTNEKLFF. This chain joins TRBV7-6 and TRBJ1-4, with TRBD1 matching 7 bases. CDR1 and CDR2 from the germline V gene are SGHVS and FNYEAQ. The CDR3 consists of 16 residues. Trimming removed 5 bases from V and 0 bases from J; junction bases left unmatched: 6.

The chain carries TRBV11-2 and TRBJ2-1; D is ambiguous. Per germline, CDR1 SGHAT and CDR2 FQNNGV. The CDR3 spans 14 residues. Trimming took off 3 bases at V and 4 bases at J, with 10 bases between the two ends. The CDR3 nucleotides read TGTGCCAGCAGCTTTTTCGGAGTATACAATGAGCAGTTCTTC. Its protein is CASSFFGVYNEQFF.

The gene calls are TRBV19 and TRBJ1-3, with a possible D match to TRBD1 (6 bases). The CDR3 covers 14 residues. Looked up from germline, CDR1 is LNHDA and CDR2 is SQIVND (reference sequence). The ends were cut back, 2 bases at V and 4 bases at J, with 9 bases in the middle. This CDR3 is CASSISQGGNTIYF. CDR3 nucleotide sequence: TGTGCCAGTAGTATAAGCCAGGGGGGAAACACCATATATTTT.

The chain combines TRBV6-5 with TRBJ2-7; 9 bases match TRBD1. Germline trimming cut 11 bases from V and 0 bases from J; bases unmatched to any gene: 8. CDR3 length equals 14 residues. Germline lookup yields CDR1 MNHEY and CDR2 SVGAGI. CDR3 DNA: TGTGCCGCCGGTCGGGACAGGGTCTCCTACGAGCAGTACTTC. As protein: CAAGRDRVSYEQYF.

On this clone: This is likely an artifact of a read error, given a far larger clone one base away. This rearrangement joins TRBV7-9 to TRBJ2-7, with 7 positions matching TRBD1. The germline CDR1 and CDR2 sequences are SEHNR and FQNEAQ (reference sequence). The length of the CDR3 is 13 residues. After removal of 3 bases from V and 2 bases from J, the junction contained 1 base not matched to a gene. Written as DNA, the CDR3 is TGTGCCAGCAGCTTCGGACAGGCCTACGAGCAGTACTTC. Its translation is CASSFGQAYEQYF.

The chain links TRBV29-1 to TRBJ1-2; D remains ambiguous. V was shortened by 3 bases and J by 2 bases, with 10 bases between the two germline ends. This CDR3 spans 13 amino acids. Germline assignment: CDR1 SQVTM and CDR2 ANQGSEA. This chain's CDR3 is CSVDTRQNYGYTF. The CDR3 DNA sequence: TGCAGCGTTGATACGCGGCAGAACTATGGCTACACCTTC.

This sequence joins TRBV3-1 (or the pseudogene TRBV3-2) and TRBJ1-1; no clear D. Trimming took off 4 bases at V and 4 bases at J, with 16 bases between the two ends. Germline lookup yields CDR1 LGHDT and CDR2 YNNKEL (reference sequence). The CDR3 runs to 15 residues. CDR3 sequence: CASSPYGEVSTEAFF. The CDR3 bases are TGTGCCAGCAGCCCGTACGGGGAAGTGAGCACTGAAGCTTTCTTT.

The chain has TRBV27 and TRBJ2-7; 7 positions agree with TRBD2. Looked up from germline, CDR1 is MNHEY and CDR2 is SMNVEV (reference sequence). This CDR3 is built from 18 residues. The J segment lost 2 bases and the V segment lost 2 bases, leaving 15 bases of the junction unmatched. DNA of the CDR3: TGTGCCAGCAGTTTAATGCCGCCTAGCGGAACCCTTACCTACGAGCAGTACTTC. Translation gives CASSLMPPSGTLTYEQYF.

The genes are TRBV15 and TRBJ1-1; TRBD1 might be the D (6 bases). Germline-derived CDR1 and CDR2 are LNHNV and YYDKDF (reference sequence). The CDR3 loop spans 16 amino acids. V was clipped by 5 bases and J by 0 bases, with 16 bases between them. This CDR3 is CATSHGGAGLNTEAFF. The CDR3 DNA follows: TGTGCCACCAGCCACGGGGGGGCAGGGCTGAACACTGAAGCTTTCTTT.

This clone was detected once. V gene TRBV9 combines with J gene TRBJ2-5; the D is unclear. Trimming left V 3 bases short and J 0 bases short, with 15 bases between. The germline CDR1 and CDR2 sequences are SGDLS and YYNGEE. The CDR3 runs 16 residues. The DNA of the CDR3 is TGTGCCAGCAGCGCCCCACAGACCTCCAACCAAGAGACCCAGTACTTC. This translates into CASSAPQTSNQETQYF.

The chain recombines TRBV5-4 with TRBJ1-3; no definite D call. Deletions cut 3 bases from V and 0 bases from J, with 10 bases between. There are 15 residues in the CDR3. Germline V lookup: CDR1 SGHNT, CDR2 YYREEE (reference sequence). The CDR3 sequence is CASSSITSSGNTIYF. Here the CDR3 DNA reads TGTGCCAGCAGCTCCATCACGAGCTCTGGAAACACCATATATTTT.

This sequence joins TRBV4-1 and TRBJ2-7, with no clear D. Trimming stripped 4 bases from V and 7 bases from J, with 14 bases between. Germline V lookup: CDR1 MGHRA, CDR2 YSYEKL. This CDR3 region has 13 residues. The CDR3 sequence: CASSRDPPWEQYF. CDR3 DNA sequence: TGCGCCAGCAGCCGCGACCCGCCTTGGGAGCAGTACTTC.

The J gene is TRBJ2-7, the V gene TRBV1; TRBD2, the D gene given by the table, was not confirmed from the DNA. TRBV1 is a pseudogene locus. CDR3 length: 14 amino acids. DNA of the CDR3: TGCACCAGCAGCCAGAGGACTAGCGGCTACGAGCAGTACTTC. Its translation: CTSSQRTSGYEQYF.